This T cell receptor beta chain was sequenced for a study of T cell responses to AZD1222 COVID-19 vaccine. Study background: Second doses were pooled across both intervals (about 4 or about 12 weeks).

CDR1 and CDR2 from the germline V gene are SGHNT and YYREEE (reference sequence). The CDR3 runs 14 residues. V shed 1 base and J shed 2 bases, with 9 bases lying between them. This clone is a singleton in its sample. The target antigen is unknown. General study findings and limits: Regions 160-218 and 743-854 held dominance among vaccine-associated CD4 TCRs, which spanned spike.

TCRdb's copy holds only in-frame clones and misses some; the assay was immunoSEQ multiplex PCR. The profile shows over 75,000 clones, about 92% of them singletons. The sequence came from an adult in good health. Sequenced material: peripheral blood, taken on day 0 of AZD1222 vaccination. The genes are TRBV5-4 and TRBJ1-1; no reliable D call. This CDR3 reads CASSLMGINTEAFF. The CDR3 DNA reads TGTGCCAGCAGCTTGATGGGGATAAACACTGAAGCTTTCTTT.